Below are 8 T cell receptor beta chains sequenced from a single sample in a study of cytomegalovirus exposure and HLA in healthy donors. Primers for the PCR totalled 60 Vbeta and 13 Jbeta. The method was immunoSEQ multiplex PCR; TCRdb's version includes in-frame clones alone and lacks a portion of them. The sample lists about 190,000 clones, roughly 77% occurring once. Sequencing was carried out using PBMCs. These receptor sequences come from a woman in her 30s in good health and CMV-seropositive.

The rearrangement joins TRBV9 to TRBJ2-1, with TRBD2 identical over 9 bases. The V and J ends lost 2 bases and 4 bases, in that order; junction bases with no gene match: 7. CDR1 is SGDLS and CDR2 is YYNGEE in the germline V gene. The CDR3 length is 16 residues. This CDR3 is CASSVAGLAGYNEQFF. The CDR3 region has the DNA TGTGCCAGCAGCGTCGCGGGGCTAGCGGGATACAATGAGCAGTTCTTC.

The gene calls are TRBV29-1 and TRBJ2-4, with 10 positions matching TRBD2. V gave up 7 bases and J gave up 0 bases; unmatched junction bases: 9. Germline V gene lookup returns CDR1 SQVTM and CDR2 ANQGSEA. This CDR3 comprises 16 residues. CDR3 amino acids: CSARTSGTIAKNIQYF. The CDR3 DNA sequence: TGCAGCGCCCGGACTAGCGGAACTATAGCCAAAAACATTCAGTACTTC.

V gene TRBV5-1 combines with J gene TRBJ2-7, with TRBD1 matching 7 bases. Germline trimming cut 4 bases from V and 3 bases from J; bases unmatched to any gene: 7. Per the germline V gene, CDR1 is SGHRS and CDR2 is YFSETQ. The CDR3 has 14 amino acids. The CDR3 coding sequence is TGCGCCAGCAGCCCGGGACAGACTTTCTACGAGCAGTACTTC. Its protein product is CASSPGQTFYEQYF.

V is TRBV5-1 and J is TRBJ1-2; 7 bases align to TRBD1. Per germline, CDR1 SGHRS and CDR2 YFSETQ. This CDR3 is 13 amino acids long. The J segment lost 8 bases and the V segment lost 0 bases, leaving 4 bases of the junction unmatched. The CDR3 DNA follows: TGCGCCAGCAGCTTGGCCCCGGGACAGGGCTACACCTTC. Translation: CASSLAPGQGYTF.

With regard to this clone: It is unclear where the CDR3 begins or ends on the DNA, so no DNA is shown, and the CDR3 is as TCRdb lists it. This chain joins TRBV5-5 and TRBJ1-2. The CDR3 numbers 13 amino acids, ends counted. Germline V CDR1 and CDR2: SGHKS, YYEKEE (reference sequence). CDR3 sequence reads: CASSSSTGYGYTF.

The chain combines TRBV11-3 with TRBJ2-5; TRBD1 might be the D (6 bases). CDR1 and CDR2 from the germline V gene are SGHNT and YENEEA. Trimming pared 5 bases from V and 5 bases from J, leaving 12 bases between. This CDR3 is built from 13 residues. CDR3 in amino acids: CASSRRDKETQYF. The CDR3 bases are TGTGCCAGCAGCCGTCGGGACAAGGAGACCCAGTACTTC.

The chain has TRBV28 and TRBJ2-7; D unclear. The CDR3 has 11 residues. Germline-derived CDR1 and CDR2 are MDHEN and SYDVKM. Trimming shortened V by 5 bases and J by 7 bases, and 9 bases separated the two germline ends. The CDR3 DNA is TGTGCCAGCAGTCTCCTCGCGGAGCAGTACTTC. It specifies CASSLLAEQYF.

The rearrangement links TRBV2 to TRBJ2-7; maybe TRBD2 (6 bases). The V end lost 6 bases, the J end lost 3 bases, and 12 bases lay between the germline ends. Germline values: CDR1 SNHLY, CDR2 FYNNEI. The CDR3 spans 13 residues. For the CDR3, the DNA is TGTGCCAGCAGGGCGGGACTGGGCTACGAGCAGTACTTC. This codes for CASRAGLGYEQYF.